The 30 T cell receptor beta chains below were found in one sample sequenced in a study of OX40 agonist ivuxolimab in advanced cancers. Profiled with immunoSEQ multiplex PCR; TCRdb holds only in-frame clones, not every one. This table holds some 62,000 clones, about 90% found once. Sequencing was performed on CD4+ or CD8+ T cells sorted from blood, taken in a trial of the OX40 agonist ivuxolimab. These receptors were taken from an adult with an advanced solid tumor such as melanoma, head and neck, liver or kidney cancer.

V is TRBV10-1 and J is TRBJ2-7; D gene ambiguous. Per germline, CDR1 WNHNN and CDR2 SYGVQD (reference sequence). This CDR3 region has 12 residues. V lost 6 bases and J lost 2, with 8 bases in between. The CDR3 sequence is CASSPGPYEQYF. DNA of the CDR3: TGCGCCAGCAGCCCGGGCCCCTACGAGCAGTACTTC.

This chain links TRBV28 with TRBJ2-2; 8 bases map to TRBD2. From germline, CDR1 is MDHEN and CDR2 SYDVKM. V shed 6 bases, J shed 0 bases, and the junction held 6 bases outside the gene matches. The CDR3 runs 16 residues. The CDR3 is CASSGGAYPNTGELFF. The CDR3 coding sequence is TGTGCCAGCAGCGGGGGGGCCTATCCGAACACCGGGGAGCTGTTTTTT. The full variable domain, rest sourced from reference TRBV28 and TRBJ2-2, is DVKVTQSSRYLVKRTGEKVFLECVQDMDHENMFWYRQDPGLGLRLIYFSYDVKMKEKGDIPEGYSVSREKKERFSLILESASTNQTSMYLCASSGGAYPNTGELFFGEGSRLTVL.

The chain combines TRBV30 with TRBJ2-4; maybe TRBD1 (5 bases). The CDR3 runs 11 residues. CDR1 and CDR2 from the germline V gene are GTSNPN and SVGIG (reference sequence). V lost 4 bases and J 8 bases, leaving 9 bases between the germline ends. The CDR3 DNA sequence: TGTGCCTGGAAGGGGTGGGACATTCAGTACTTC. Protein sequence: CAWKGWDIQYF.

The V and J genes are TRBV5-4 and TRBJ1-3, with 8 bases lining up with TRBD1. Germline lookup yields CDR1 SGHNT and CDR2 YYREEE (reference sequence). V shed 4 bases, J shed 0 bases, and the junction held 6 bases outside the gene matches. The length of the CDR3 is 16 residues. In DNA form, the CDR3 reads TGTGCCAGCAGCCGGACAGGGACCCTCTCTGGAAACACCATATATTTT. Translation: CASSRTGTLSGNTIYF.

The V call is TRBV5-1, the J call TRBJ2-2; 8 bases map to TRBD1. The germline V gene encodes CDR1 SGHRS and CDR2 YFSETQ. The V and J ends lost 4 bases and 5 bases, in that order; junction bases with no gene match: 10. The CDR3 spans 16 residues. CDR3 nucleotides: TGCGCCAGCAGCCAAGGACAGGGTAGGAGGACCGGGGAGCTGTTTTTT. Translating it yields CASSQGQGRRTGELFF. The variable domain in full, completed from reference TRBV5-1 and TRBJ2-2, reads KAGVTQTPRYLIKTRGQQVTLSCSPISGHRSVSWYQQTPGQGLQFLFEYFSETQRNKGNFPGRFSGRQFSNSRSEMNVSTLELGDSALYLCASSQGQGRRTGELFFGEGSRLTVL.

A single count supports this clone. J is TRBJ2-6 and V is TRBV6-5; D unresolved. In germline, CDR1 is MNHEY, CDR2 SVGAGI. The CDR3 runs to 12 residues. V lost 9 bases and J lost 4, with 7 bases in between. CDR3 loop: CASKEGANVLTF. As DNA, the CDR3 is TGTGCCAGTAAGGAGGGGGCCAACGTCCTGACTTTC.

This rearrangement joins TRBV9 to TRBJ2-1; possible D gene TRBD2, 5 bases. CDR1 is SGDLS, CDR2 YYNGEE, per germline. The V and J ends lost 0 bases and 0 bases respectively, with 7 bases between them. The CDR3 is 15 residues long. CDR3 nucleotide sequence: TGTGCCAGCAGCGTAGAGCGGAGCTCCTACAATGAGCAGTTCTTC. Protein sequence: CASSVERSSYNEQFF.

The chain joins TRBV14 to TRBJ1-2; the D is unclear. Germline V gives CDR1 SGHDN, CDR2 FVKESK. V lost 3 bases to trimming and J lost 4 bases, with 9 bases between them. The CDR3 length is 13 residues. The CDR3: CASSHPDLYGYTF. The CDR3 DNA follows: TGTGCCAGCAGCCATCCAGACCTCTATGGCTACACCTTC.

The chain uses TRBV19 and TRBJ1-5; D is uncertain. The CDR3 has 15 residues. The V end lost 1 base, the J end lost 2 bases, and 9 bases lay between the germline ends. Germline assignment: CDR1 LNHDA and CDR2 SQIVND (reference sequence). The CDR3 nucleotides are TGTGCCAGTAGTATAGTATGGGGAGGCAATCAGCCCCAGCATTTT. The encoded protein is CASSIVWGGNQPQHF.

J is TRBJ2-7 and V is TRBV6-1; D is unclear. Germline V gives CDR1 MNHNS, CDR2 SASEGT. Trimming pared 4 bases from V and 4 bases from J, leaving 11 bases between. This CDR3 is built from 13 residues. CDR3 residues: CASSVGSSYEQYF. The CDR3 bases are TGTGCCAGCAGTGTAGGCAGTTCTTACGAGCAGTACTTC.

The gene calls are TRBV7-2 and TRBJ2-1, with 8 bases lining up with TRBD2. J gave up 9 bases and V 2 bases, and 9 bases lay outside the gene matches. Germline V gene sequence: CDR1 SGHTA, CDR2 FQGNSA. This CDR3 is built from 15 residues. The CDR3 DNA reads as TGTGCCAGCAGCTTATACGAACTAGCGGCCCGTGAGCAGTTCTTC. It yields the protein CASSLYELAAREQFF.

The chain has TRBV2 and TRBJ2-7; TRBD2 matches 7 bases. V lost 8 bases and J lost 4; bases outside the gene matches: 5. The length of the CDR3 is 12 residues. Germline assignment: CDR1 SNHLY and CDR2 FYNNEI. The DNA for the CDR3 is TGTGCCAGCGGTCTAGCGGTATACGAGCAGTACTTC. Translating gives CASGLAVYEQYF.

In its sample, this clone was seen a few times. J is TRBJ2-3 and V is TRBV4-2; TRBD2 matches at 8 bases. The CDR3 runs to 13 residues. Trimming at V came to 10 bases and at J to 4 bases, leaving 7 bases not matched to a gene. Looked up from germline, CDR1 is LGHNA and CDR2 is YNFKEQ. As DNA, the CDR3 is TGTGCCACCCAGCGGGGGCCCGCAGATACGCAGTATTTT. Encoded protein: CATQRGPADTQYF.

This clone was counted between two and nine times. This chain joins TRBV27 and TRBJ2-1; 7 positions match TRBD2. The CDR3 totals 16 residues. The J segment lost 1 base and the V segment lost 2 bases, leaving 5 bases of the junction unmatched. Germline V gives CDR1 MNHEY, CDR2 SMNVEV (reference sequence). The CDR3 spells CASSLRAGVSYNEQFF. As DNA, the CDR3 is TGTGCCAGCAGTTTAAGGGCGGGAGTGTCCTACAATGAGCAGTTCTTC.

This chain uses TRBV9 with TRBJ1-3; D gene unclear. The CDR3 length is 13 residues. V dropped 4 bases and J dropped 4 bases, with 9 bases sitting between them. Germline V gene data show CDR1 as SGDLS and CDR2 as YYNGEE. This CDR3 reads CASSPNQGNTIYF. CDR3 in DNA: TGTGCCAGCAGCCCAAACCAAGGAAACACCATATATTTT.

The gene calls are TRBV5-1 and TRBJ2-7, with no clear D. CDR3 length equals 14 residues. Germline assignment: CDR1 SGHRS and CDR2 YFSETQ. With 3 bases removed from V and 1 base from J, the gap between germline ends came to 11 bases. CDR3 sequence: CASSYLSGSYEQYF. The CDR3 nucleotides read TGCGCCAGCAGCTACCTGTCAGGATCCTACGAGCAGTACTTC.

Here the CDR3 reads CASRPPGQGGETQYF. The CDR3 nucleotides read TGTGCCAGCAGACCCCCGGGACAGGGAGGGGAGACCCAGTACTTC. The chain combines TRBV28 with TRBJ2-5; TRBD1 matches at 9 bases. Germline V CDR1 and CDR2: MDHEN, SYDVKM. With V trimmed by 6 bases and J by 5 bases, 10 bases remained unmatched. There are 15 residues in the CDR3.

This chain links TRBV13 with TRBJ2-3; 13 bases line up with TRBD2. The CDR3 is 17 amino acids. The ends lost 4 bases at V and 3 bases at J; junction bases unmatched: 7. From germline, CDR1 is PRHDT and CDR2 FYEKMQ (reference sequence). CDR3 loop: CASSSRRTSGRTDTQYF. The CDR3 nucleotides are TGTGCCAGCAGCTCCCGGCGGACTAGCGGGAGAACAGATACGCAGTATTTT.

CDR3 residues: CASSFQPSGRGYEQYF. The CDR3, as DNA: TGTGCCAGCAGTTTCCAACCTAGCGGGAGGGGCTACGAGCAGTACTTC. The V call is TRBV27, the J call TRBJ2-7; TRBD2 matches 12 bases. This CDR3 region has 16 residues. Germline V lookup: CDR1 MNHEY, CDR2 SMNVEV (reference sequence). V dropped 3 bases and J dropped 3; count of bases not matched to a gene: 6.

CDR3 amino acids: CASSPKSGHYGYTF. The DNA of the CDR3 is TGTGCCAGCAGTCCTAAATCTGGTCACTATGGCTACACCTTC. The chain joins TRBV7-9 to TRBJ1-2; D gene uncertain. Trimming left V 6 bases short and J 3 bases short, with 14 bases between. Germline values: CDR1 SEHNR, CDR2 FQNEAQ (reference sequence). CDR3 length: 14 residues.

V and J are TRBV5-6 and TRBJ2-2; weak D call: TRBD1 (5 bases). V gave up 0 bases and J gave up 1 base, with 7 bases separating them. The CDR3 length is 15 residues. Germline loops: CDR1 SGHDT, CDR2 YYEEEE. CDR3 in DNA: TGTGCCAGCAGCTTGGTTGGACAGAACACCGGGGAGCTGTTTTTT. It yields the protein CASSLVGQNTGELFF.

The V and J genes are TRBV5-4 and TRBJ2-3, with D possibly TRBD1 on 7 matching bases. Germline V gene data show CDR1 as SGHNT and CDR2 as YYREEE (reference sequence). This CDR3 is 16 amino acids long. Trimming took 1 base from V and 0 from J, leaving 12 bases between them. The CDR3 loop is CASSLRQGGSTDTQYF. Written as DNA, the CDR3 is TGTGCCAGCAGCTTGAGACAGGGAGGTAGCACAGATACGCAGTATTTT.

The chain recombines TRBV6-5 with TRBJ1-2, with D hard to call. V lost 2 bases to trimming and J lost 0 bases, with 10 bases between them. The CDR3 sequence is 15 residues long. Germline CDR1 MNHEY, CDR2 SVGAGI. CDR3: CASSYGRRANYGYTF. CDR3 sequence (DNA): TGTGCCAGCAGTTACGGGCGGAGAGCTAACTATGGCTACACCTTC.

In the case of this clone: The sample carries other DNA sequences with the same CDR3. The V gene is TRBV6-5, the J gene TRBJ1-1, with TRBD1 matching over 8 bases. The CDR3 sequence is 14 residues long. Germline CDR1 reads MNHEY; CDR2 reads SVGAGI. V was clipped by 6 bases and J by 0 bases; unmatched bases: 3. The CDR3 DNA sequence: TGTGCCAGCAGCTTGGACAGGGTGAACACTGAAGCTTTCTTT. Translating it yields CASSLDRVNTEAFF.

The CDR3 DNA is TGTGCCAGCAGCTTCCGGACTAGCGGGTCGGAGACCCAGTACTTC. Its protein is CASSFRTSGSETQYF. The gene calls are TRBV5-4 and TRBJ2-5, with 11 bases lining up with TRBD2. This CDR3 spans 15 amino acids. V lost 2 bases to trimming and J lost 5 bases; unmatched junction nucleotides: 5. Germline loops: CDR1 SGHNT, CDR2 YYREEE (reference sequence).

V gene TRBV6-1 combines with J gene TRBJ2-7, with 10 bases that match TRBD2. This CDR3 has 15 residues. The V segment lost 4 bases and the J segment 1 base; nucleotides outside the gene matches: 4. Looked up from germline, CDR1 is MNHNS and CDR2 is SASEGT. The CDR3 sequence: CASSGTSGPSYEQYF. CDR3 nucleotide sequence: TGTGCCAGCAGTGGGACTAGCGGACCTTCCTACGAGCAGTACTTC.

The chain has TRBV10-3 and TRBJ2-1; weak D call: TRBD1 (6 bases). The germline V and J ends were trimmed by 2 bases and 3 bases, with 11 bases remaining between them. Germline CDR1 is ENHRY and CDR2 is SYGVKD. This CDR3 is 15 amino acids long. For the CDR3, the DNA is TGTGCCATCAGTGAGCGGCAGGGGATCTACAATGAGCAGTTCTTC. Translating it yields CAISERQGIYNEQFF.

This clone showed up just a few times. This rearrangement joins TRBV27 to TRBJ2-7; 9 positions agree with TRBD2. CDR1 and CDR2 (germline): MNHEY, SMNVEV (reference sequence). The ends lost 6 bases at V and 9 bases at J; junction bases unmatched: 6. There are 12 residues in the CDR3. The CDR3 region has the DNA TGTGCCAGCAGAGAAGGGACTAGCTGGCAGTACTTC. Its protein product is CASREGTSWQYF.

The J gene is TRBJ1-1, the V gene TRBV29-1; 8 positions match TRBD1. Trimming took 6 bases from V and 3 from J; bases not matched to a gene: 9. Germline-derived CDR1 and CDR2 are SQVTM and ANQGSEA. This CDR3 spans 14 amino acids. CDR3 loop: CSVASGGGDTEAFF. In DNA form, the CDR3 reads TGCAGCGTGGCTTCAGGGGGCGGGGACACTGAAGCTTTCTTT.

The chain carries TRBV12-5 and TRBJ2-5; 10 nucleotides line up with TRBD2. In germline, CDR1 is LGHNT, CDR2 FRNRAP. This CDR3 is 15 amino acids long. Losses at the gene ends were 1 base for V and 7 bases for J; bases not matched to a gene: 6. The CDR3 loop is CASGLGASGSVTQYF. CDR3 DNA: TGTGCTAGTGGTTTGGGGGCTAGCGGGAGTGTGACCCAGTACTTC.